This T cell receptor beta chain was identified in a study of T cell repertoires in ileal Crohn's disease. Study details: About half of patients got postoperative therapy: 11 thiopurines, approximately 18 anti-TNF.

Time point described: neoterminal ileum biopsy at postoperative endoscopy, about 6 months after surgery. A word on this clone: Its target is unknown.

Data came from immunoSEQ multiplex PCR; TCRdb stores just in-frame clones and leaves some out. The sample contains roughly 62,000 clones, about 89% of which appear only once. General study findings and limits: Active smokers at surgery had more clonal expansions than non-smokers. Clonality above 26.8% at surgery always came with endoscopic recurrence.

CDR1 and CDR2 (germline): SGHRS, YFSETQ. The V end was cut by 4 bases, the J end by 14 bases, with 30 bases between. The CDR3 is 17 amino acids. This clonotype was sampled from an adult with Crohn's disease. The gene calls are TRBV5-1 and TRBJ1-4; D ambiguous. Sequenced: ileal tissue. The CDR3, as DNA: TGCGCCAGCAGCCCCGACGGCTTGGGTCCGCCCCGGCCGGGTCTGTTTTTT. Its translation is CASSPDGLGPPRPGLFF.